Shown below are 8 T cell receptor beta chains from a single sample sequenced in a study of radiotherapy plus CTLA-4 blockade in lung cancer. Measured with immunoSEQ multiplex PCR; TCRdb has only the in-frame clones, and not every one. Of about 110,000 clones detected, around 85% appear once; the ten largest clones hold roughly 2.5%. The source was peripheral blood, collected from a patient treated with radiotherapy plus ipilimumab. These receptors originate from a human donor with non-small cell lung cancer that progressed on radiotherapy plus ipilimumab. Some clones in this sample may be carry-over from other donors' samples.

The rearrangement uses TRBV14 and TRBJ1-1; D may be TRBD1 (6 bases). Trimming stripped 4 bases from V and 6 bases from J, with 12 bases between. CDR3 length: 13 amino acids. Germline-derived CDR1 and CDR2 are SGHDN and FVKESK. As DNA, the CDR3 is TGTGCCAGCAGCCTTCAGGGGTCCCCTGAAGCTTTCTTT. Protein: CASSLQGSPEAFF.

The V call is TRBV5-4, the J call TRBJ2-5; 7 positions match TRBD2. The CDR3 spans 15 residues. The J segment lost 1 base and the V segment lost 0 bases, leaving 3 bases of the junction unmatched. The germline V gene encodes CDR1 SGHNT and CDR2 YYREEE (reference sequence). CDR3 sequence: CASSLGGGFQETQYF. CDR3 sequence (DNA): TGTGCCAGCAGCTTGGGGGGAGGGTTCCAAGAGACCCAGTACTTC.

In DNA, the CDR3 is TGCAGCGTTTCTGGGGGAAGGAATCAGCCCCAGCATTTT. It specifies CSVSGGRNQPQHF. This chain joins TRBV29-1 and TRBJ1-5; weak D call: TRBD1 (5 bases). This CDR3 has 13 amino acids. V was cut by 5 bases and J by 4 bases, with 12 bases left in between. The germline CDR1 and CDR2 sequences are SQVTM and ANQGSEA.

The chain links TRBV14 to TRBJ1-3; the D gene is possibly TRBD1 (5 bases). V lost 5 bases and J lost 7, with 15 bases in between. Germline CDR1 reads SGHDN; CDR2 reads FVKESK. The CDR3 has 14 residues. DNA of the CDR3: TGTGCCAGCAGCGTTCGGGACCTAGGGAACACCATATATTTT. It specifies CASSVRDLGNTIYF.

The chain employs TRBV18 and TRBJ2-5, with D possibly matching TRBD2 (6 bases). Germline lookup yields CDR1 KGHSH and CDR2 LQKENI. The germline V and J ends were trimmed by 3 bases and 2 bases, with 10 bases remaining between them. The CDR3 is made up of 14 amino acids. CDR3 coding DNA: TGTGCCAGCTCACCGGAGGGATCTCAAGAGACCCAGTACTTC. Translation: CASSPEGSQETQYF.

The rearrangement joins TRBV27 to TRBJ2-2, with D possibly matching TRBD1 (6 bases). This CDR3 is built from 17 residues. Trimming cost V 3 bases and J 4 bases, with 18 bases left between them. CDR1 and CDR2 (germline): MNHEY, SMNVEV (reference sequence). CDR3 sequence reads: CASSFRVQGPLTGELFF. The CDR3 DNA follows: TGTGCCAGCAGTTTTAGGGTACAGGGCCCCCTCACCGGGGAGCTGTTTTTT.

This clone was detected only once. The gene calls are TRBV4-2 and TRBJ2-5; D is perhaps TRBD1 or TRBD2 (5 bases each). Trimming stripped 4 bases from V and 1 base from J, with 7 bases between. The CDR3 spans 13 residues. CDR1 and CDR2 from the germline V gene are LGHNA and YNFKEQ. CDR3 DNA: TGTGCCAGCAGCCCGGGACCCCAAGAGACCCAGTACTTC. It codes for CASSPGPQETQYF.

In its sample, this clone was seen many times. The chain recombines TRBV2 with TRBJ1-2; 9 nucleotides align to TRBD1. J lost 10 bases, V lost 4 bases, and 4 bases had no gene match. Germline V lookup: CDR1 SNHLY, CDR2 FYNNEI. This CDR3 has 12 residues. The CDR3 nucleotides are TGTGCCAGCAGTGGGGACAGGGTCTCCTACACCTTC. It yields the protein CASSGDRVSYTF.